The subject of this entry is one T cell receptor beta chain. The antigen remains undetermined. The junction departs from the called germline gene at one end, perhaps through a read error. This sample is part of a study of T cell repertoires in aging, cancer and after chemotherapy. Study background: Donors were grouped into six age bands spanning 30 or younger through 70 or older. Patients with chronic lymphocytic leukemia were sampled before and after fludarabine- or bendamustine-based chemotherapy.

The CDR3 runs to 13 residues. A mixed TRB-A/B primer pool amplified rearranged TRB by multiplex touch-down PCR. TCRdb fed the multiplex PCR reads into MiXCR, producing one record per CDR3 protein. The top ten hold 13% to 15% of the sample, which has thousands of distinct CDR3 sequences, more than 25% seen once. The template was genomic DNA from peripheral blood, not RNA. General study findings and limits: Median generation probability rose over the chemotherapy interval in each cancer cohort, suggesting rebound thymic output. Age-matched healthy donors had significantly more diverse, less clonal blood TCR repertoires than untreated cancer patients.

Sequencing was done on a sample of blood. The sequence was obtained from a human donor with a blood cancer. V usage is TRBV12-3 or TRBV12-4 and J usage is TRBJ1-1; D not certain. CDR3 residues: CASSWGLNTEALF. Written as DNA, the CDR3 is TGTGCCAGCAGTTGGGGTCTGAACACTGAAGCTCTCTTT.